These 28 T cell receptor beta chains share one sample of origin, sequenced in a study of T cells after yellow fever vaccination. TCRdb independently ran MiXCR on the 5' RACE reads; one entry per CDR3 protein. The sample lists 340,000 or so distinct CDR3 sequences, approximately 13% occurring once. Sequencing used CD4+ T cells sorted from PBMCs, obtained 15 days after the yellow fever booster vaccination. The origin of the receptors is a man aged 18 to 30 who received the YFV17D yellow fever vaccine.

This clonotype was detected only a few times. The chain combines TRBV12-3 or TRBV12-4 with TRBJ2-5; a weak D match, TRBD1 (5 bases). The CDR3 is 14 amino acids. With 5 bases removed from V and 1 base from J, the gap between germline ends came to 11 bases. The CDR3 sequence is CASSPNQGQETQYF. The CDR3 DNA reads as TGTGCCAGCAGTCCAAACCAGGGCCAAGAGACCCAGTACTTC.

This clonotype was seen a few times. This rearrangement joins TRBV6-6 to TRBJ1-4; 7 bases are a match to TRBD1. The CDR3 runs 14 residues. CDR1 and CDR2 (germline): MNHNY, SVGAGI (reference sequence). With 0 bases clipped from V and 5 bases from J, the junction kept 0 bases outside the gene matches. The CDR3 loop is CASSYSTGNEKLFF. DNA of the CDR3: TGTGCCAGCAGTTACTCGACAGGGAATGAAAAACTGTTTTTT.

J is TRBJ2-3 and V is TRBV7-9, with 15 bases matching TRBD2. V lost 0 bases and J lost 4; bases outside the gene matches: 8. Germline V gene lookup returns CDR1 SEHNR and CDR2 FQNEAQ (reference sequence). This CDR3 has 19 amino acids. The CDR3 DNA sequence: TGTGCCAGCAGCTTAGCTCCGTGGACTAGCGGGGGGGCCGCAGATACGCAGTATTTT. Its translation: CASSLAPWTSGGAADTQYF.

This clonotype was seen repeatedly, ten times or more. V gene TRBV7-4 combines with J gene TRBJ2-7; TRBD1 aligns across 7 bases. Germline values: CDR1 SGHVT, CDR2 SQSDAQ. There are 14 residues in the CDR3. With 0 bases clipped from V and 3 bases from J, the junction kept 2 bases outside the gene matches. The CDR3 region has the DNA TGTGCCAGCAGCTTAGCCGGGACAGTCTACGAGCAGTACTTC. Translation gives CASSLAGTVYEQYF.

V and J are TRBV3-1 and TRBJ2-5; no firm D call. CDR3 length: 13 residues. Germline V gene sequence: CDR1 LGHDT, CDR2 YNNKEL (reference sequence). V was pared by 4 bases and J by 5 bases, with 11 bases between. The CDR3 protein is CASSPRPRETQYF. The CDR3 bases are TGTGCCAGCAGCCCCCGGCCCCGTGAGACCCAGTACTTC.

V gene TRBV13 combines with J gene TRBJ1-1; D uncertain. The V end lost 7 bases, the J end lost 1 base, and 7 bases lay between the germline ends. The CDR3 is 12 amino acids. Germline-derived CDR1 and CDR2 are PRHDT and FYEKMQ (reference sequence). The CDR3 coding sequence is TGTGCCAGCACAAGACCGAACACTGAAGCTTTCTTT. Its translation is CASTRPNTEAFF. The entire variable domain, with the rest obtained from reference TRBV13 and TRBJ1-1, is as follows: AAGVIQSPRHLIKEKRETATLKCYPIPRHDTVYWYQQGPGQDPQFLISFYEKMQSDKGSIPDRFSAQQFSDYHSELNMSSLELGDSALYFCASTRPNTEAFFGQGTRLTVV.

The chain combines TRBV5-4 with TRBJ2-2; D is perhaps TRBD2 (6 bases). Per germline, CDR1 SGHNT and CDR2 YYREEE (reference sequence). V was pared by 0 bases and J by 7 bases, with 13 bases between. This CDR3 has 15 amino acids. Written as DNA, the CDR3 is TGTGCCAGCAGCTTGGCCGGGGGTGTGGACGGGGAGCTGTTTTTT. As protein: CASSLAGGVDGELFF.

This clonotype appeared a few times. The CDR3 sequence is CASSQGASNQPQHF. The DNA of the CDR3 is TGTGCCAGCAGCCAAGGAGCTAGCAATCAGCCCCAGCATTTT. The rearrangement uses TRBV4-2 and TRBJ1-5; no reliable D call. Germline CDR1 is LGHNA and CDR2 is YNFKEQ. Trimming stripped 1 base from V and 0 bases from J, with 4 bases between. The CDR3 extends over 14 amino acids.

In DNA, the CDR3 is TGCGCCAGCAGCTATGACGGGGGAAACACTGAAGCTTTCTTT. Translated: CASSYDGGNTEAFF. The J gene is TRBJ1-1, the V gene TRBV5-1, with D possibly matching TRBD1 (5 bases). The CDR3 runs to 14 residues. Trimming stripped 3 bases from V and 2 bases from J, with 11 bases between. Germline V lookup: CDR1 SGHRS, CDR2 YFSETQ.

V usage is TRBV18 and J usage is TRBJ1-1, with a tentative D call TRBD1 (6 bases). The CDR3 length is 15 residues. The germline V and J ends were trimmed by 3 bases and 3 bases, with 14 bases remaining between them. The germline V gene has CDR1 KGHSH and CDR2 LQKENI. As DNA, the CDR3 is TGTGCCAGCTCACCGAGGGGGGATACGGACACTGAAGCTTTCTTT. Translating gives CASSPRGDTDTEAFF.

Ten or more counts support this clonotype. For the CDR3, the DNA is TGTGCCACCAGTGATTTGCGGTACACAGATACGCAGTATTTT. Residues: CATSDLRYTDTQYF. The rearrangement uses TRBV24-1 and TRBJ2-3; D gene uncertain. The V and J ends lost 0 bases and 2 bases respectively, with 5 bases between them. The CDR3 is made up of 14 amino acids. Germline V lookup: CDR1 KGHDR, CDR2 SFDVKD.

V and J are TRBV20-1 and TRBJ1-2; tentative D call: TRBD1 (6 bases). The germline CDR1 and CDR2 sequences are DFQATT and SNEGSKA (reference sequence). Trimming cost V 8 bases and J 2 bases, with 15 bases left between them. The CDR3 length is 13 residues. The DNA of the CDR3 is TGCAGTCCGGTCCCAGGGGCGAACTATGGCTACACCTTC. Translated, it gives CSPVPGANYGYTF.

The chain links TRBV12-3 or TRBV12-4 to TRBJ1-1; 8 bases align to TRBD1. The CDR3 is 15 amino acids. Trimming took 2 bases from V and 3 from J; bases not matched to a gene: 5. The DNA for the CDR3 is TGTGCCAGCAGTTTACGCGGGACAGGCTACACTGAAGCTTTCTTT. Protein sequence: CASSLRGTGYTEAFF.

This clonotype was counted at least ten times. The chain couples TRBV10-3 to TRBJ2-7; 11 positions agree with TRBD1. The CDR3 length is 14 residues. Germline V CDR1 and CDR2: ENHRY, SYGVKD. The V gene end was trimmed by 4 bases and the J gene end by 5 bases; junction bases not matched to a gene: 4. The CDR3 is CAISGGQGANEQYV. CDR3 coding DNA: TGTGCCATCAGTGGAGGACAGGGGGCAAACGAGCAGTACGTC.

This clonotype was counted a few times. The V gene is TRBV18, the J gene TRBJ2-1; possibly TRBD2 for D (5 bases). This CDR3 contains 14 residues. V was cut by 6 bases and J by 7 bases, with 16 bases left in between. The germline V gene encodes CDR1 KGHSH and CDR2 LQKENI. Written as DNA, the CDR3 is TGTGCCAGCTCCCCCCAACTACTAGAGAATGAGCAGTTCTTC. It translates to CASSPQLLENEQFF.

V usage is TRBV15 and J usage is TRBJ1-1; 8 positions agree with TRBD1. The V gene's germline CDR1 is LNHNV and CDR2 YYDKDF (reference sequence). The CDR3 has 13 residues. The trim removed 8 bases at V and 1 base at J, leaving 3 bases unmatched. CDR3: CATAQGGNTEAFF. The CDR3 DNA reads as TGTGCCACCGCACAGGGGGGGAACACTGAAGCTTTCTTT.

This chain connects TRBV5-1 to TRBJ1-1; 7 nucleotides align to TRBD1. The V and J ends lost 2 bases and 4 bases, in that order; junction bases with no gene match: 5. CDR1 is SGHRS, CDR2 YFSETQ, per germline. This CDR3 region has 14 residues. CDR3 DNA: TGCGCCAGCAGCTTAACCAGGGGGGGCACTGAAGCTTTCTTT. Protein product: CASSLTRGGTEAFF.

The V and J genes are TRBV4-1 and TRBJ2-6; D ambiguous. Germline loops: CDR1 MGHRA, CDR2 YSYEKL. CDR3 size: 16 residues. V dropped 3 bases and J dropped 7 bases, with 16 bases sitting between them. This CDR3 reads CASSHPQVTLANVLTF. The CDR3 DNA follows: TGCGCCAGCAGCCACCCCCAGGTCACCCTCGCCAACGTCCTGACTTTC.

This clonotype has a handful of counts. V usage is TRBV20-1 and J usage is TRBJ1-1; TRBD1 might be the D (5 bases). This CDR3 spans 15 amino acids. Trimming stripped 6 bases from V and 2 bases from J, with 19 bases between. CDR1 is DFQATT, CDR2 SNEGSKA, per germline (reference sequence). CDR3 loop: CSARKSRDRNTEAFF. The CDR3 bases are TGCAGTGCAAGAAAGTCCCGGGACCGCAACACTGAAGCTTTCTTT.

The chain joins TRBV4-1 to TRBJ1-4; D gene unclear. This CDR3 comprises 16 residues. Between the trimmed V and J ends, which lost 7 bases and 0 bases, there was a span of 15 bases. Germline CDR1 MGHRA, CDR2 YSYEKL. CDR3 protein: CASMGWHYATNEKLFF. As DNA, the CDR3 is TGCGCCAGCATGGGGTGGCATTATGCAACTAATGAAAAACTGTTTTTT.

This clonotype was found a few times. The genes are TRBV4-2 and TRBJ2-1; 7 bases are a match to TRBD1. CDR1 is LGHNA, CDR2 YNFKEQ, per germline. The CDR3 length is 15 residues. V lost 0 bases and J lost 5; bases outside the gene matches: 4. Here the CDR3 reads CASSQEGQTNNEQFF. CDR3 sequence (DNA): TGTGCCAGCAGCCAAGAGGGACAGACTAACAATGAGCAGTTCTTC.

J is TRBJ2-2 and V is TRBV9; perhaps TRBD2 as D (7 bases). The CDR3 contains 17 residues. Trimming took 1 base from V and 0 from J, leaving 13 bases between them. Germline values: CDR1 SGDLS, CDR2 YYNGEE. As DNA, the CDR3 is TGTGCCAGCAGCGTAAGGGGGGGGCCGGCGAACACCGGGGAGCTGTTTTTT. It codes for CASSVRGGPANTGELFF.

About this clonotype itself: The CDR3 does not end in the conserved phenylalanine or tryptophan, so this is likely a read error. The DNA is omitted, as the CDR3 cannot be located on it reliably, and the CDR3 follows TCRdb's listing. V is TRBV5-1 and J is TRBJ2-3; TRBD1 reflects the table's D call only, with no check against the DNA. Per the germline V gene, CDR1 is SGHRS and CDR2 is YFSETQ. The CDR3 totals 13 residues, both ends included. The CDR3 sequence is CASSPGTGLLARL.

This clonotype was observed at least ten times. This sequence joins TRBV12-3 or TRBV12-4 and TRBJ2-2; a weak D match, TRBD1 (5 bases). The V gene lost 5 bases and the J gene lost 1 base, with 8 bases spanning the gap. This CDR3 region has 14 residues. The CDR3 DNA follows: TGTGCCAGCAGTCCCAGGGAGAACACCGGGGAGCTGTTTTTT. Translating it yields CASSPRENTGELFF.

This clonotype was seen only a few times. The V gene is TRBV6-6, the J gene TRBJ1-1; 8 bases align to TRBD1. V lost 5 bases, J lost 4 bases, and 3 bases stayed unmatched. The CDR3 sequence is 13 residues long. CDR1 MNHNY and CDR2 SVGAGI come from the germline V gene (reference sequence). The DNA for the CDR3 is TGTGCCAGCAGTAAACAGGGGGGCACTGAAGCTTTCTTT. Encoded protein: CASSKQGGTEAFF.

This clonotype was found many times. The DNA of the CDR3 is TGTGCCAGTACATGGGCAGGGGTGAACACTGAAGCTTTCTTT. Its protein product is CASTWAGVNTEAFF. J is TRBJ1-1 and V is TRBV5-6, with a possible D match to TRBD1 (6 bases). Germline CDR1 is SGHDT and CDR2 is YYEEEE. V gave up 8 bases and J gave up 0 bases, with 14 bases separating them. The CDR3 has 14 amino acids.

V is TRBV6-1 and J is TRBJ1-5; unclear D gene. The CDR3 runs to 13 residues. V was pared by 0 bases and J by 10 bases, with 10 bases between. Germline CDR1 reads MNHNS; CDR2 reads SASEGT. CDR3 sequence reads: CASSEALVRPQHF. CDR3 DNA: TGTGCCAGCAGTGAAGCCCTGGTTCGACCCCAGCATTTT.

The DNA of the CDR3 is TGTGCCAGCAGTCGTACTCCGGCGGGTGAAAAACTGTTTTTT. It encodes CASSRTPAGEKLFF. This chain links TRBV27 with TRBJ1-4; D unclear. Trimming stripped 5 bases from V and 7 bases from J, with 14 bases between. CDR3 length equals 14 residues. Germline V gene sequence: CDR1 MNHEY, CDR2 SMNVEV (reference sequence). Based on the CDR3 plus reference TRBV27 and TRBJ1-4, the full variable domain is EAQVTQNPRYLITVTGKKLTVTCSQNMNHEYMSWYRQDPGLGLRQIYYSMNVEVTDKGDVPEGYKVSRKEKRNFPLILESPSPNQTSLYFCASSRTPAGEKLFFGSGTQLSVL.